This T cell receptor (beta chain) was found in a study of T cell changes during pregnancy in multiple sclerosis. The V segment lost 8 bases and the J segment 4 bases; nucleotides outside the gene matches: 9. The germline V gene has CDR1 GTSNPN and CDR2 SVGIG (reference sequence). The length of the CDR3 is 13 residues. The method was immunoSEQ multiplex PCR; TCRdb's version includes in-frame clones alone and lacks a portion of them. The sample gives roughly 40,000 clones, more than 85% of which show up once; around 0.5% is in the top ten. The starting material was CD4+ T cells from peripheral blood mononuclear cells, obtained in the second trimester of pregnancy. The TCR comes from a female donor in good health, enrolled as a control in a pregnancy study. The rearrangement joins TRBV30 to TRBJ2-7, with 9 bases matching TRBD1. The CDR3 region has the DNA TGTGCCCGGACAGGGGTTCCGGGTTACGAGCAGTACTTC. Translation gives CARTGVPGYEQYF.